The 19 T cell receptor beta chains reported below all come from one sample, sequenced in a study of early T cells in non-severe SARS-CoV-2 infection. TCRdb itself ran the 5' RACE reads through MiXCR, one entry per CDR3 protein. The data show tens of thousands of distinct CDR3 sequences, roughly 5.4% seen once. Sample: whole blood. These receptors were collected from an adult who was a healthcare worker with PCR-confirmed SARS-CoV-2 infection or an uninfected control (not recorded which).

This chain connects TRBV27 to TRBJ2-1; possibly TRBD1 for D (5 bases). Trimming took 1 base from V and 6 from J, leaving 16 bases between them. The CDR3 totals 16 residues. Germline V gene sequence: CDR1 MNHEY, CDR2 SMNVEV (reference sequence). This CDR3 reads CASSLYVGHRSNEQFF. As DNA, the CDR3 is TGTGCCAGCAGTTTATACGTAGGACATCGGTCCAATGAGCAGTTCTTC.

This clonotype occurred many times. The chain has TRBV4-1 and TRBJ1-1; the D gene is possibly TRBD1 (6 bases). This CDR3 is built from 15 residues. The ends were cut back, 3 bases at V and 6 bases at J, with 17 bases in the middle. CDR1 and CDR2 from the germline V gene are MGHRA and YSYEKL. CDR3 loop: CASSHETGLRAEAFF. Here the CDR3 DNA reads TGCGCCAGCAGCCATGAGACAGGCCTCCGGGCTGAAGCTTTCTTT.

By share, this clonotype ranks as medium-sized. A junction boundary mismatches the germline segment, possibly from a read error. The chain couples TRBV11-2 to TRBJ2-7, with D maybe TRBD2 (6 bases). The CDR3 runs to 19 residues. Germline lookup yields CDR1 SGHAT and CDR2 FQNNGV. Written as DNA, the CDR3 is TGTGCCAGCAGCTTAGTGGGGTCAGCATTAGCGGCGAGCTCCAACGAGCAGTACTTC. This encodes CASSLVGSALAASSNEQYF.

With respect to this clonotype: One junction end disagrees with the germline gene, perhaps due to a read error. The genes are TRBV4-1 and TRBJ1-3; 7 positions agree with TRBD1. CDR3 length: 16 amino acids. Germline CDR1 reads MGHRA; CDR2 reads YSYEKL. The CDR3 DNA is TGCGCCAGCAGCCAAGGGGACAGAGTGGGAGGAAACACCTTATATTTT. This codes for CASSQGDRVGGNTLYF.

The table lists this clonotype with many counts. V gene TRBV10-3 combines with J gene TRBJ2-7; 7 bases line up with TRBD1. This CDR3 spans 14 amino acids. Germline values: CDR1 ENHRY, CDR2 SYGVKD. The junction had 2 bases not matched to a gene; V was cut back by 2 bases and J by 1 base. The CDR3 sequence: CAISEMTGSYEQYF. The CDR3 DNA reads as TGTGCCATCAGTGAGATGACAGGGTCCTACGAGCAGTACTTC.

This clonotype was detected many times. The chain recombines TRBV28 with TRBJ2-1, with 8 bases identical to TRBD1. With 7 bases clipped from V and 8 bases from J, the junction kept 13 bases outside the gene matches. The CDR3 totals 15 residues. The germline gives CDR1 MDHEN, CDR2 SYDVKM. CDR3 sequence (DNA): TGTGCCAGCACCCCGGACGGGACAGGAAGATATGAGCAGTTCTTC. This codes for CASTPDGTGRYEQFF.

This clonotype was recorded at least ten times. The gene calls are TRBV12-3 or TRBV12-4 and TRBJ1-5; a weak D match, TRBD1 (5 bases). V dropped 3 bases and J dropped 0 bases, with 9 bases sitting between them. CDR3 length equals 15 residues. The CDR3 DNA is TGTGCCAGCAGTTTCTCGGGGGATAGCAATCAGCCCCAGCATTTT. This codes for CASSFSGDSNQPQHF.

This clonotype was found many times. This chain links TRBV15 with TRBJ1-1, with 11 positions matching TRBD1. Germline V lookup: CDR1 LNHNV, CDR2 YYDKDF (reference sequence). J lost 5 bases, V lost 2 bases, and 4 bases had no gene match. CDR3 length equals 15 residues. CDR3 loop: CATSRRTGGGTEAFF. For the CDR3, the DNA is TGTGCCACCAGCAGAAGGACAGGGGGCGGGACTGAAGCTTTCTTT.

In this sample, this clonotype turned up a few times. V usage is TRBV7-9 and J usage is TRBJ2-3, with 7 bases matching TRBD2. Looked up from germline, CDR1 is SEHNR and CDR2 is FQNEAQ (reference sequence). The CDR3 sequence is 16 residues long. Unmatched junction bases numbered 7, after V lost 1 base and J lost 3 bases. CDR3 residues: CASSLVRGGSTDTQYF. As DNA, the CDR3 is TGTGCCAGCAGCTTAGTTCGTGGCGGGAGTACAGATACGCAGTATTTT.

This chain joins TRBV2 and TRBJ1-4; possibly TRBD1 for D (6 bases). This CDR3 has 15 residues. The germline CDR1 and CDR2 sequences are SNHLY and FYNNEI. The V end lost 7 bases, the J end lost 4 bases, and 16 bases lay between the germline ends. CDR3 DNA: TGTGCCAGCAACGTCGGGGGCCCGGGTAATGAAAAACTGTTTTTT. It yields the protein CASNVGGPGNEKLFF.

For the CDR3, the DNA is TGCAGTGCTAGGCCCCCTCCTAATGAGCAGTTCTTC. It codes for CSARPPPNEQFF. The V call is TRBV20-1, the J call TRBJ2-1; D not resolved. There are 12 residues in the CDR3. V lost 3 bases and J 7 bases, leaving 10 bases between the germline ends. CDR1 is DFQATT, CDR2 SNEGSKA, per germline (reference sequence).

This clonotype was picked up a small number of times. The chain employs TRBV28 and TRBJ2-1; the match to TRBD2 covers 11 bases. Germline CDR1 and CDR2: MDHEN and SYDVKM. J was trimmed by 6 bases and V by 7 bases; bases with no gene match: 8. The CDR3 has 15 amino acids. The chain's CDR3 is CASITSGSRGNEQFF. CDR3 DNA: TGTGCCAGCATCACTAGCGGGAGTAGGGGCAATGAGCAGTTCTTC. Filled out from reference TRBV28 and TRBJ2-1, the complete variable domain reads DVKVTQSSRYLVKRTGEKVFLECVQDMDHENMFWYRQDPGLGLRLIYFSYDVKMKEKGDIPEGYSVSREKKERFSLILESASTNQTSMYLCASITSGSRGNEQFFGPGTRLTVL.

This clonotype was detected many times. The chain carries TRBV6-4 and TRBJ2-1; 12 positions agree with TRBD2. The CDR3 extends over 14 amino acids. Losses at the gene ends were 6 bases for V and 7 bases for J; bases not matched to a gene: 4. Germline V gene sequence: CDR1 MRHNA, CDR2 SNTAGT. DNA for the CDR3: TGTGCCAGCAGCGCCGGGACTAGCGGGAATGAGCAGTTCTTC. Amino acid sequence: CASSAGTSGNEQFF.

This clonotype was counted at least ten times. The rearrangement joins TRBV7-3 to TRBJ2-2; perhaps TRBD1 as D (6 bases). V lost 7 bases and J 3 bases, leaving 12 bases between the germline ends. Germline V CDR1 and CDR2: SGHTA, FQGTGA. The CDR3 runs to 14 residues. The CDR3 protein is CASMQQGDTGELFF. CDR3 sequence (DNA): TGTGCCAGCATGCAACAGGGTGACACCGGGGAGCTGTTTTTT.

This clonotype was recorded many times. The genes are TRBV20-1 and TRBJ1-5; TRBD1 is a possible D gene (6 bases). The V end lost 6 bases, the J end lost 1 base, and 16 bases lay between the germline ends. From germline, CDR1 is DFQATT and CDR2 SNEGSKA (reference sequence). CDR3 length equals 15 residues. The DNA of the CDR3 is TGCAGTGCCTGGGGGGGGGCGCAGAGCAATCAGCCCCAGCATTTT. This gives the protein CSAWGGAQSNQPQHF.

This clonotype was picked up many times. This sequence joins TRBV29-1 and TRBJ2-1, with 9 bases lining up with TRBD2. CDR3 length equals 14 residues. The germline V gene has CDR1 SQVTM and CDR2 ANQGSEA. J gave up 3 bases and V 7 bases, and 7 bases lay outside the gene matches. The CDR3 here is CSAPTSGYYNEQFF. CDR3 nucleotide sequence: TGCAGCGCCCCAACTAGCGGGTACTACAATGAGCAGTTCTTC.

Ten or more counts support this clonotype. V is TRBV7-7 and J is TRBJ2-1; no firm D call. Per the germline V gene, CDR1 is SSHAT and CDR2 is FNYEAQ (reference sequence). Trimming shortened V by 4 bases and J by 5 bases, and 9 bases separated the two germline ends. The CDR3 extends over 13 amino acids. The chain's CDR3 is CASSSNKNNEQFF. The CDR3 DNA follows: TGTGCCAGCAGCTCAAACAAAAACAATGAGCAGTTCTTC.

The chain uses TRBV5-1 and TRBJ2-5, with 10 nucleotides matching TRBD2. V lost 4 bases to trimming and J lost 3 bases; unmatched junction nucleotides: 6. Per germline, CDR1 SGHRS and CDR2 YFSETQ. The CDR3 sequence is 15 residues long. CDR3 in DNA: TGCGCCAGCAGCCACGGACTAGCGGCGAAAGAGACCCAGTACTTC. It translates to CASSHGLAAKETQYF.

This clonotype occurred many times. The V gene is TRBV19, the J gene TRBJ1-5; D is undetermined. The CDR3 spans 13 residues. V lost 7 bases and J 5 bases, leaving 12 bases between the germline ends. Looked up from germline, CDR1 is LNHDA and CDR2 is SQIVND (reference sequence). CDR3 in amino acids: CASTWYEDQPQHF. The CDR3 DNA sequence: TGTGCCAGTACGTGGTATGAGGATCAGCCCCAGCATTTT.